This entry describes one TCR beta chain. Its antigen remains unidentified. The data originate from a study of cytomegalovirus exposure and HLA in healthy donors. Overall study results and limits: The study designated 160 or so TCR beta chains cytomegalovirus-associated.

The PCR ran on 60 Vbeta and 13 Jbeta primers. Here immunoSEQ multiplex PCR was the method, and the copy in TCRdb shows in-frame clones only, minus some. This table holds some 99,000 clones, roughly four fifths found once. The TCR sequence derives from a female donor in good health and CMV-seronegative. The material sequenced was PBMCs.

CDR3 amino acids: CASSLATENTEAFF. In DNA, the CDR3 is TGTGCCAGCAGCTTAGCGACAGAGAACACTGAAGCTTTCTTT. This chain joins TRBV11-2 and TRBJ1-1; a weak D match, TRBD1 (5 bases). V lost 1 base and J 1 base, leaving 7 bases between the germline ends. Per germline, CDR1 SGHAT and CDR2 FQNNGV. The CDR3 is made up of 14 amino acids.